Sequencing of this T cell receptor (beta chain) was carried out in a study of OX40 agonist ivuxolimab in advanced cancers. Clones were read by immunoSEQ multiplex PCR, and TCRdb kept only the in-frame ones, dropping some. The top ten clones hold about 10% of a sample with around 65,000 clones, 90% of them seen once. V gave up 0 bases and J gave up 4 bases; unmatched junction bases: 8. The CDR3 length is 17 residues. Germline CDR1 SGHRS, CDR2 YFSETQ. The chain recombines TRBV5-1 with TRBJ2-1; 9 bases are shared with TRBD1. The sample in question was CD4+ or CD8+ T cells sorted from blood, obtained in a trial of the OX40 agonist ivuxolimab. This TCR came from an adult with an advanced solid tumor such as melanoma, head and neck, liver or kidney cancer. CDR3 loop: CASSLEPSGQGYNEQFF. The DNA for the CDR3 is TGCGCCAGCAGCTTGGAACCCTCGGGACAGGGTTACAATGAGCAGTTCTTC.